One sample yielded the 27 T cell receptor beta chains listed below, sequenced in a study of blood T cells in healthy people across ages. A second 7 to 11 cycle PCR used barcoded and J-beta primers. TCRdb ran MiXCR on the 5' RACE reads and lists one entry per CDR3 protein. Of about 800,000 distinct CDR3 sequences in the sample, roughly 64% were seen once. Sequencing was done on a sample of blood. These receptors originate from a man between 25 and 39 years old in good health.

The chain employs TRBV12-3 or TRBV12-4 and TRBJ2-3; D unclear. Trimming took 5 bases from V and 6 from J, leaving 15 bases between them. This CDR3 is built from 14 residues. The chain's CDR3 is CASSQSALRDTQYF. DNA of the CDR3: TGTGCCAGCAGTCAAAGCGCACTTCGGGATACGCAGTATTTT.

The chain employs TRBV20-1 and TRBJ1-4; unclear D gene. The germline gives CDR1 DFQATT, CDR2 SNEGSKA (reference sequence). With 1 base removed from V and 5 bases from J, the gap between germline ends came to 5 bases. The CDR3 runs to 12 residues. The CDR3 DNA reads TGCAGTGCTAGAGGTGCGAATGAAAAACTGTTTTTT. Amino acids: CSARGANEKLFF.

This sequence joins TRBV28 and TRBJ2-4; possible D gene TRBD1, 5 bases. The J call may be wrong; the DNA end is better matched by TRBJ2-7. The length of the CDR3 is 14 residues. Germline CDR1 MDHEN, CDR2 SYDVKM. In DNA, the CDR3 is TGTGCCAGCAGTTTCGAAGGGGCCCCCTACGAGCAGTACTTC. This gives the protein CASSFEGAPYEQYF.

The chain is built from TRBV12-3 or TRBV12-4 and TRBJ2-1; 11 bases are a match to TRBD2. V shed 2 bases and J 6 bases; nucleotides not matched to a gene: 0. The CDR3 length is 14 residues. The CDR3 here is CASSLLAGGNEQFF. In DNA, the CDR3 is TGTGCCAGCAGTTTACTAGCGGGAGGCAATGAGCAGTTCTTC.

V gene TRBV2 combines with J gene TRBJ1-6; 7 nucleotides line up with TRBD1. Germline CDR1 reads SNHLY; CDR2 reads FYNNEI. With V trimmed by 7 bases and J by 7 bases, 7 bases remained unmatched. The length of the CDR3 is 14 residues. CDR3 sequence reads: CASNQGDRNSPLHF. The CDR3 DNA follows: TGTGCCAGCAACCAGGGGGATAGAAATTCACCCCTCCACTTT.

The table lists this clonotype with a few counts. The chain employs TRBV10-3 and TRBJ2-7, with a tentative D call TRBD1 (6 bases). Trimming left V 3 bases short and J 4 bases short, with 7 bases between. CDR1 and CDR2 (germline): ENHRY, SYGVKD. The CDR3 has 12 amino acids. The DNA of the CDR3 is TGTGCCATCAGTGATGGACAGTACGAGCAGTACTTC. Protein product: CAISDGQYEQYF.

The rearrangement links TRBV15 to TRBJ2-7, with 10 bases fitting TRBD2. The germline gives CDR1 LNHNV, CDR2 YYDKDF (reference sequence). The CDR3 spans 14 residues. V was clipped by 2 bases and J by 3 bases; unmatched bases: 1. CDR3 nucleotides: TGTGCCACCAGCAGAAAGCGGGAGGGCTACGAGCAGTACTTC. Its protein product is CATSRKREGYEQYF.

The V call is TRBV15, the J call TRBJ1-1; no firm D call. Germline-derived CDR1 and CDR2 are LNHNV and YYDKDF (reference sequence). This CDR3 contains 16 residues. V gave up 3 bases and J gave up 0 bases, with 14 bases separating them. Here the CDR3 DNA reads TGTGCCACCAGCAGTAGGGAGCACTCAATGAACACTGAAGCTTTCTTT. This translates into CATSSREHSMNTEAFF.

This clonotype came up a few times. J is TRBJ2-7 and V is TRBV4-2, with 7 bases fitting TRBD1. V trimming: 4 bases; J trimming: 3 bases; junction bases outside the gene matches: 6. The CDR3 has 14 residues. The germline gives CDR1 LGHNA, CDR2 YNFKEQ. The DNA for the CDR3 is TGTGCCAGCAGCCCGCCGGGACAGAACTACGAGCAGTACTTC. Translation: CASSPPGQNYEQYF.

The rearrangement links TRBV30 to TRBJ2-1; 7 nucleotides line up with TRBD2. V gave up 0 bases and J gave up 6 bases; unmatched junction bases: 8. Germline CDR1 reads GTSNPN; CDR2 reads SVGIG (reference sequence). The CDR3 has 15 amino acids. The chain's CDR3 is CAWSVGLVSGNEQFF. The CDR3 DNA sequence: TGTGCCTGGAGTGTCGGACTAGTGAGCGGCAATGAGCAGTTCTTC.

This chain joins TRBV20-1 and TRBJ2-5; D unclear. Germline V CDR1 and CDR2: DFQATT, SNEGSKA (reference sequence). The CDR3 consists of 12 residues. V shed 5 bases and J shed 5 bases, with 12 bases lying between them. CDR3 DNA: TGCAGTGCTGGACCGACTTCGGAGACCCAGTACTTC. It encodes CSAGPTSETQYF.

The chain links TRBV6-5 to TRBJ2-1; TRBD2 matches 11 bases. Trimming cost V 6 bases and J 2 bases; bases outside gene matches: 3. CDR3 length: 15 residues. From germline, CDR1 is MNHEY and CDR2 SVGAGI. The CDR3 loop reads CASSILAGAYNEQFF. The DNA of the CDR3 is TGTGCCAGCAGCATACTAGCGGGGGCCTACAATGAGCAGTTCTTC.

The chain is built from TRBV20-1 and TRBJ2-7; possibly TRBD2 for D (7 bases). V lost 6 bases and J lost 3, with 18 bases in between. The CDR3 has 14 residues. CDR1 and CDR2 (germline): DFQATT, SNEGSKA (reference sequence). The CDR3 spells CSARGGGSNYEQYF. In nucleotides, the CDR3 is TGCAGTGCGAGGGGGGGCGGGTCCAACTACGAGCAGTACTTC.

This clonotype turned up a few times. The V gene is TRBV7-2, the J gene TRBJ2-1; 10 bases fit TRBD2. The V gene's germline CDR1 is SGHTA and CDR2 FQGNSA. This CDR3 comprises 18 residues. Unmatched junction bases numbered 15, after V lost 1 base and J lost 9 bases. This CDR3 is CASSLGLAGARTGGEQFF. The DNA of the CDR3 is TGTGCCAGCAGCTTAGGGCTAGCGGGAGCCCGAACTGGGGGTGAGCAGTTCTTC.

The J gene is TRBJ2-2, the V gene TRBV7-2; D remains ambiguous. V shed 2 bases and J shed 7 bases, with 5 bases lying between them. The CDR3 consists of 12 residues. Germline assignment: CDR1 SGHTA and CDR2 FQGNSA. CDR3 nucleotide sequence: TGTGCCAGCAGCTTACCGTACGGGGAGCTGTTTTTT. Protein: CASSLPYGELFF.

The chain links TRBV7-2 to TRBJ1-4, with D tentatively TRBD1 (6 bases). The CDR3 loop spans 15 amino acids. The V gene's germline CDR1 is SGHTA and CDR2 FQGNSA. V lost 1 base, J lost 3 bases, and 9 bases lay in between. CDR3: CASSLEKGANEKLFF. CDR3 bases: TGTGCCAGCAGCTTAGAAAAGGGGGCTAATGAAAAACTGTTTTTT.

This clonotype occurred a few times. In DNA, the CDR3 is TGTGCCAGCAGTTACCCCACGACAGGGGTGAGGCAAGAGACCCAGTACTTC. It specifies CASSYPTTGVRQETQYF. V gene TRBV6-2 or TRBV6-3 combines with J gene TRBJ2-5, with 8 bases aligning to TRBD1. Losses at the gene ends were 2 bases for V and 2 bases for J; bases not matched to a gene: 10. This CDR3 is 17 amino acids long. Germline V gene data show CDR1 as MNHEY and CDR2 as SVGEGT.

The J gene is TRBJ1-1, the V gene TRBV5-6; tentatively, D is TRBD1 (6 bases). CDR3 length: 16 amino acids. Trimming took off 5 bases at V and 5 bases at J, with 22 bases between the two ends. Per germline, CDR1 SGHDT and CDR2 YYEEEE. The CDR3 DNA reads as TGTGCCAGCAGTTACGACGTGACGACAGGAGGTACTGAAGCTTTCTTT. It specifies CASSYDVTTGGTEAFF.

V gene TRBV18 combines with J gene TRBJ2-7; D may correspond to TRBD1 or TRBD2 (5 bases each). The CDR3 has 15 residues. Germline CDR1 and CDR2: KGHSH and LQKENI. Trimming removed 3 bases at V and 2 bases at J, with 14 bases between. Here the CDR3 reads CASSPPGPSTYEQYF. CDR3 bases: TGTGCCAGCTCACCGCCGGGGCCCAGCACCTACGAGCAGTACTTC.

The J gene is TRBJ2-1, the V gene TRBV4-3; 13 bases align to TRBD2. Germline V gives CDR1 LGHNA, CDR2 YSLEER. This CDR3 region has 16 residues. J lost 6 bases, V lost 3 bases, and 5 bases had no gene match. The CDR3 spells CASSHAGTSGINEQFF. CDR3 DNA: TGCGCCAGCAGCCATGCCGGGACTAGCGGGATCAATGAGCAGTTCTTC.

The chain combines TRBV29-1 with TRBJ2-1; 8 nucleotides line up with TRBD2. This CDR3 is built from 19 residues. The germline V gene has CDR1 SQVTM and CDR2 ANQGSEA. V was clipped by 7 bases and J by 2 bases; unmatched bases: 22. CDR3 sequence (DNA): TGCAGCGCATCACCCCGTCACGGACTAGCCCGACTAACCTACAATGAGCAGTTCTTC. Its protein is CSASPRHGLARLTYNEQFF.

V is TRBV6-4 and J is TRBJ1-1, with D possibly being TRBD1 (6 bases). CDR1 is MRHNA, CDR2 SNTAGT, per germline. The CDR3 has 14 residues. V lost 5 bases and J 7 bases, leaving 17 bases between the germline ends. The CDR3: CASSPDRSVGEAFF. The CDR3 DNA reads TGTGCCAGCAGTCCCGACAGGTCGGTAGGTGAAGCTTTCTTT.

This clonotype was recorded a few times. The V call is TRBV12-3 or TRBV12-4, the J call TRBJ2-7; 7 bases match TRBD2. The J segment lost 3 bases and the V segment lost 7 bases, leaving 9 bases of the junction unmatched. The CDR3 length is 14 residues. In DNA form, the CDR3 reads TGTGCCAGCACCCTGGGGCTAGCGGACTACGAGCAGTACTTC. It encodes CASTLGLADYEQYF.

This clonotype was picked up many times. In DNA form, the CDR3 reads TGTGCCAGCAGTCTCGGTAATGAGCAGTTCTTC. Protein product: CASSLGNEQFF. The chain employs TRBV27 and TRBJ2-1; no reliable D call. CDR1 is MNHEY and CDR2 is SMNVEV in the germline V gene (reference sequence). This CDR3 is built from 11 residues. V was shortened by 5 bases and J by 7 bases, with 6 bases between the two germline ends.

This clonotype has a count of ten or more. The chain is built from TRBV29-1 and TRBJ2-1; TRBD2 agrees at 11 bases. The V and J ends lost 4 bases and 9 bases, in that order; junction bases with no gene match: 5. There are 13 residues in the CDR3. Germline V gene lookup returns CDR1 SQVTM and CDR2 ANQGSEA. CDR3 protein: CSVALAGEGEQFF. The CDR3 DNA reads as TGCAGCGTTGCACTAGCGGGGGAGGGTGAGCAGTTCTTC.

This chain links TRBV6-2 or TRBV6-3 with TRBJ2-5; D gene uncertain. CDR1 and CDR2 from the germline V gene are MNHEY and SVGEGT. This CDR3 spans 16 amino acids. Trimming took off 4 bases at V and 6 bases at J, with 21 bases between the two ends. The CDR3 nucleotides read TGTGCCAGCAGTTTTGACAACATCGACGGATACAAGACCCAGTACTTC. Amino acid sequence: CASSFDNIDGYKTQYF.

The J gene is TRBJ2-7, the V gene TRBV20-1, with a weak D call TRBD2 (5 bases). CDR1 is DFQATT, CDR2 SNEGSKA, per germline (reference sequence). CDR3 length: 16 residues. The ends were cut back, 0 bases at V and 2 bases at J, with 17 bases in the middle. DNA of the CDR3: TGCAGTGCTAGAGATTATCTCGCGGGTCCCACCTACGAGCAGTACTTC. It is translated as CSARDYLAGPTYEQYF.